These 15 T cell receptor beta chains share one sample of origin, sequenced in a study of regulatory T cells in long-lasting Graves disease. Time point in this sample: newly diagnosed GD, antithyroid drugs for less than 3 months. Following extraction of RNA from PBMCs, that RNA was used to make the TCR library. Building of the TCR beta libraries involved iRepertoire HTBI primers and Arm-PCR of CDR3 regions. TCRdb re-called the multiplex PCR reads through MiXCR, storing one row per CDR3 protein. The sample lists roughly 350,000 distinct CDR3 sequences; about 17% were seen once. The sample was also reused in another study, on T cells in Graves' hyperthyroidism and ophthalmopathy.

Specimen: peripheral blood mononuclear cells (PBMCs), collected at new diagnosis, from a patient treated with antithyroid drugs. The receptors come from a woman under 30 with Graves disease.

This clonotype was recorded at least ten times. This rearrangement joins TRBV11-2 to TRBJ2-7; 10 positions match TRBD1. The ends lost 0 bases at V and 3 bases at J; junction bases unmatched: 8. This CDR3 has 17 amino acids. Germline CDR1 reads SGHAT; CDR2 reads FQNNGV. The CDR3 sequence: CASSLDRPGQGNYEQYF. CDR3 DNA sequence: TGTGCCAGCAGCTTAGATCGGCCGGGACAGGGGAACTACGAGCAGTACTTC. The full variable domain, completed using reference TRBV11-2 and TRBJ2-7, is EAGVAQSPRYKIIEKRQSVAFWCNPISGHATLYWYQQILGQGPKLLIQFQNNGVVDDSQLPKDRFSAERLKGVDSTLKIQPAKLEDSAVYLCASSLDRPGQGNYEQYFGPGTRLTVT.

This clonotype came up a few times. This chain links TRBV14 with TRBJ1-6; tentative D call: TRBD1 (5 bases). V was trimmed by 5 bases and J by 7 bases, leaving 21 bases between them. The length of the CDR3 is 17 residues. Germline CDR1 is SGHDN and CDR2 is FVKESK. CDR3 sequence (DNA): TGTGCCAGCAGCGCCTACGCCCTGGGCAGGGCAAATTCACCCCTCCACTTT. Its protein is CASSAYALGRANSPLHF.

Concerning this clonotype: A read error is likely here: a far larger clone is one base away. This sequence joins TRBV20-1 and TRBJ2-3; D possibly uses TRBD1 or TRBD2 (5 bases each). The J call may be mistaken, given a closer DNA end match to TRBJ2-1. The CDR3 runs to 14 residues. Germline assignment: CDR1 DFQATT and CDR2 SNEGSKA (reference sequence). The CDR3 spells CGARGTGLTNEQFF. As DNA, the CDR3 is TGCGGTGCCCGGGGCACCGGACTCACTAATGAGCAGTTCTTC.

This clonotype came up a few times. This chain links TRBV5-1 with TRBJ2-5; D remains unclear. The CDR3 is 12 amino acids. V dropped 5 bases and J dropped 1 base, with 6 bases sitting between them. Germline loops: CDR1 SGHRS, CDR2 YFSETQ. This CDR3 reads CASRGIQETQYF. For the CDR3, the DNA is TGCGCCAGCAGAGGCATCCAAGAGACCCAGTACTTC. Based on the CDR3 plus reference TRBV5-1 and TRBJ2-5, the full variable domain is KAGVTQTPRYLIKTRGQQVTLSCSPISGHRSVSWYQQTPGQGLQFLFEYFSETQRNKGNFPGRFSGRQFSNSRSEMNVSTLELGDSALYLCASRGIQETQYFGPGTRLLVL.

The sample holds many counts of this clonotype. The chain is built from TRBV28 and TRBJ2-7; possible D gene TRBD2, 6 bases. The V gene's germline CDR1 is MDHEN and CDR2 SYDVKM. This CDR3 contains 17 residues. The ends were cut back, 6 bases at V and 4 bases at J, with 25 bases in the middle. CDR3 loop: CASSPWASDRIIYEQYF. Here the CDR3 DNA reads TGTGCCAGCAGCCCTTGGGCTAGCGACCGAATTATTTACGAGCAGTACTTC.

This clonotype was seen a few times. This sequence joins TRBV28 and TRBJ1-1; no reliable D call. Trimming pared 1 base from V and 1 base from J, leaving 7 bases between. The CDR3 has 14 amino acids. Germline assignment: CDR1 MDHEN and CDR2 SYDVKM. CDR3 protein: CASSLLWGNTEAFF. CDR3 DNA: TGTGCCAGCAGTTTATTATGGGGGAACACTGAAGCTTTCTTT.

In this sample, this clonotype turned up many times. The chain combines TRBV18 with TRBJ2-5; no reliable D call. The ends were cut back, 5 bases at V and 0 bases at J, with 7 bases in the middle. Germline V gene data show CDR1 as KGHSH and CDR2 as LQKENI. CDR3 length equals 13 residues. Written as DNA, the CDR3 is TGTGCCAGCTCAGGCCAGCACCAAGAGACCCAGTACTTC. It yields the protein CASSGQHQETQYF.

This clonotype was seen ten or more times. The rearrangement uses TRBV11-2 and TRBJ2-1, with D maybe TRBD2 (5 bases). V lost 5 bases and J lost 4, with 18 bases in between. CDR1 and CDR2 (germline): SGHAT, FQNNGV. This CDR3 spans 16 amino acids. The CDR3 protein is CASSPSRAARYNEQFF. CDR3 in DNA: TGTGCCAGCAGCCCCTCACGAGCGGCGCGGTACAATGAGCAGTTCTTC.

This clonotype appeared a few times. CDR3 amino acids: CSGTTTGSKQYF. As DNA, the CDR3 is TGCAGCGGTACTACGACAGGGTCGAAGCAGTACTTC. This chain joins TRBV29-1 and TRBJ2-7, with 7 bases matching TRBD1. Germline V gene sequence: CDR1 SQVTM, CDR2 ANQGSEA. The ends lost 7 bases at V and 8 bases at J; junction bases unmatched: 11. The CDR3 has 12 amino acids.

The chain carries TRBV10-3 and TRBJ1-2; D is ambiguous. This CDR3 is 17 amino acids long. The V end lost 6 bases, the J end lost 2 bases, and 22 bases lay between the germline ends. Looked up from germline, CDR1 is ENHRY and CDR2 is SYGVKD. The CDR3 loop reads CAISPAGSNFSNYGYTF. In nucleotides, the CDR3 is TGTGCCATCAGCCCAGCGGGGTCGAACTTTTCGAACTATGGCTACACCTTC.

On this clonotype itself: This may be a read error: a much more frequent sequence differs by one nucleotide. The genes are TRBV6-2 or TRBV6-3 and TRBJ1-4; 8 bases are a match to TRBD1. The ends lost 5 bases at V and 0 bases at J; junction bases unmatched: 17. This CDR3 region has 20 residues. Germline lookup yields CDR1 MNHEY and CDR2 SVGEGT. Written as DNA, the CDR3 is TGTGCCAGCAGTGGGGCAGGGGGCCTGTCCGTTTACGCAACTAATGAAAAACTGTTTTTT. This gives the protein CASSGAGGLSVYATNEKLFF.

This clonotype was seen ten or more times. The CDR3 sequence is CASSRGTSGRTGELFF. CDR3 DNA: TGTGCCAGCAGCCGAGGGACTAGCGGGAGAACCGGGGAGCTGTTTTTT. The rearrangement links TRBV3-1 to TRBJ2-2; 14 nucleotides align to TRBD2. Germline CDR1 and CDR2: LGHDT and YNNKEL (reference sequence). V shed 4 bases, J shed 5 bases, and the junction held 3 bases outside the gene matches. This CDR3 is built from 16 residues.

This clonotype came up many times. The rearrangement uses TRBV7-8 and TRBJ2-2; tentative D call: TRBD1 (6 bases). V was clipped by 5 bases and J by 0 bases, with 16 bases between them. From germline, CDR1 is SGHVS and CDR2 FQNEAQ. The CDR3 totals 17 residues. Here the CDR3 DNA reads TGTGCCAGCAGCCCAAGAACCGGGACAACGAACACCGGGGAGCTGTTTTTT. Its protein is CASSPRTGTTNTGELFF.

This clonotype was counted many times. V usage is TRBV2 and J usage is TRBJ2-2; D is possibly TRBD2 (7 bases). Deletions cut 6 bases from V and 4 bases from J, with 12 bases between. The CDR3 totals 14 residues. Germline CDR1 and CDR2: SNHLY and FYNNEI. The CDR3 spells CASRGGGSTGELFF. In DNA form, the CDR3 reads TGTGCCAGCAGAGGGGGGGGCTCCACCGGGGAGCTGTTTTTT.

The chain combines TRBV7-2 with TRBJ2-7; TRBD2 aligns across 7 bases. Germline V lookup: CDR1 SGHTA, CDR2 FQGNSA. This CDR3 spans 15 amino acids. After removal of 1 base from V and 3 bases from J, the junction contained 6 bases not matched to a gene. CDR3 nucleotides: TGTGCCAGCAGCTTAGGAGTTAGCGGGCTCTACGAGCAGTACTTC. Its translation is CASSLGVSGLYEQYF.